This T cell receptor beta chain emerged from a study of cytomegalovirus exposure and HLA in healthy donors. Findings and caveats of the study: Roughly uniform sequencing depth across donors was assumed, possibly incorrectly. The listing of 150 to 200 TCR beta chains classed them as cytomegalovirus-associated. Later work associated roughly 17,000 TCR beta sequences with HLA alleles at 0.05 false discovery rate.

Notes on this clone: Its target is unknown.

Germline values: CDR1 SGHTA, CDR2 FQGTGA. Trimming took 1 base from V and 5 from J, leaving 8 bases between them. The CDR3 contains 14 residues. PCR primers comprised 60 Vbeta and 13 Jbeta primers. Measured with immunoSEQ multiplex PCR; TCRdb has only the in-frame clones, and not every one. The sample contains 90,000 to 120,000 clones, 70% to 80% of which appear only once. The sequence came from a young woman in good health and CMV-seropositive. The specimen sequenced was PBMCs. The V gene is TRBV7-3, the J gene TRBJ2-2; the D is unclear. The CDR3 is CASSLNGVTGELFF. The CDR3 DNA reads TGTGCCAGCAGCTTAAATGGAGTAACCGGGGAGCTGTTTTTT.